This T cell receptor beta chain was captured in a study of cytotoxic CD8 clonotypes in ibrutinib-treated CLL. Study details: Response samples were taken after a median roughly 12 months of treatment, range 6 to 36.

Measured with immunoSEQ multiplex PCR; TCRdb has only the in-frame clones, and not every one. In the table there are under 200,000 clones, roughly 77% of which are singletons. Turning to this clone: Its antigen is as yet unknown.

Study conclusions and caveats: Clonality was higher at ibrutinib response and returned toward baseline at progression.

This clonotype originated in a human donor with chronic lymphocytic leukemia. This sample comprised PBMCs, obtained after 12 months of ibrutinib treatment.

CDR3: CASTSLGLAGGPREQFF. CDR3 DNA sequence: TGCGCCAGCACCTCCTTAGGACTAGCGGGAGGGCCCCGGGAGCAGTTCTTC. The chain uses TRBV10-2 and TRBJ2-1, with TRBD2 matching over 15 bases. There are 17 residues in the CDR3. From germline, CDR1 is WSHSY and CDR2 SAAADI. J lost 10 bases, V lost 7 bases, and 14 bases had no gene match.